This passage covers 25 T cell receptor beta chains from one sample sequenced in a study of blood T cell repertoires in COVID-19. Repertoires were generated with immunoSEQ multiplex PCR, while TCRdb's copy carries only in-frame clones and drops some. Among about 210,000 clones listed, about 86% were seen once. Material for sequencing was peripheral blood. The origin of the receptors is a young man with active or convalescent COVID-19.

The chain recombines TRBV13 with TRBJ1-1; the D gene is possibly TRBD1 (5 bases). Germline-derived CDR1 and CDR2 are PRHDT and FYEKMQ (reference sequence). Between the trimmed V and J ends, which lost 5 bases and 4 bases, there was a span of 14 bases. The CDR3 length is 14 residues. The CDR3 nucleotides read TGTGCCAGCAGCCTAAGACAGACGAGCACTGAAGCTTTCTTT. Translated: CASSLRQTSTEAFF.

This clone occurred once. The gene calls are TRBV5-1 and TRBJ2-1, with 11 bases fitting TRBD1. CDR1 is SGHRS and CDR2 is YFSETQ in the germline V gene. This CDR3 region has 14 residues. The junction had 1 base not matched to a gene; V was cut back by 2 bases and J by 6 bases. CDR3 amino acids: CASSFGTGGNEQFF. CDR3 sequence (DNA): TGCGCCAGCAGCTTTGGGACAGGGGGCAATGAGCAGTTCTTC.

This sequence joins TRBV9 and TRBJ1-1, with D perhaps TRBD1 (5 bases). Trimming took 2 bases from V and 5 from J, leaving 13 bases between them. Germline V lookup: CDR1 SGDLS, CDR2 YYNGEE. This CDR3 contains 14 residues. The CDR3 sequence is CASSVGGERTEAFF. CDR3 sequence (DNA): TGTGCCAGCAGCGTCGGAGGGGAACGAACTGAAGCTTTCTTT.

The chain has TRBV27 and TRBJ1-1; 7 positions agree with TRBD1. CDR1 MNHEY and CDR2 SMNVEV come from the germline V gene (reference sequence). The CDR3 is made up of 14 amino acids. Trimming cost V 4 bases and J 5 bases; bases outside gene matches: 7. The CDR3 region has the DNA TGTGCCAGCAGTTCCTACAGGGGAAGTACTGAAGCTTTCTTT. Translation gives CASSSYRGSTEAFF.

This chain joins TRBV5-5 and TRBJ1-5; D is uncertain. Trimming pared 7 bases from V and 5 bases from J, leaving 16 bases between. The length of the CDR3 is 14 residues. Looked up from germline, CDR1 is SGHKS and CDR2 is YYEKEE (reference sequence). CDR3 in amino acids: CASSPLEGDQPQHF. CDR3 sequence (DNA): TGTGCCAGCTCCCCTTTGGAGGGCGATCAGCCCCAGCATTTT.

V usage is TRBV28 and J usage is TRBJ2-3, with 8 bases lining up with TRBD1. The ends lost 4 bases at V and 2 bases at J; junction bases unmatched: 5. CDR3 length equals 15 residues. Germline CDR1 MDHEN, CDR2 SYDVKM. The CDR3 loop is CASSWGQAHTDTQYF. The CDR3 DNA reads TGTGCCAGCAGTTGGGGACAGGCGCACACAGATACGCAGTATTTT. Together with reference TRBV28 and TRBJ2-3, the CDR3 gives the full variable domain: DVKVTQSSRYLVKRTGEKVFLECVQDMDHENMFWYRQDPGLGLRLIYFSYDVKMKEKGDIPEGYSVSREKKERFSLILESASTNQTSMYLCASSWGQAHTDTQYFGPGTRLTVL.

The V call is TRBV13, the J call TRBJ1-2; unclear D gene. The CDR3 runs to 15 residues. Trimming took 0 bases from V and 4 from J, leaving 12 bases between them. Per germline, CDR1 PRHDT and CDR2 FYEKMQ (reference sequence). For the CDR3, the DNA is TGTGCCAGCAGCTTAGGCGGCGGAATCACCTATGGCTACACCTTC. Translated, it gives CASSLGGGITYGYTF.

The rearrangement joins TRBV7-2 to TRBJ1-1; TRBD1 aligns across 7 bases. Trimming at V came to 5 bases and at J to 4 bases, leaving 10 bases not matched to a gene. The CDR3 covers 15 residues. Germline V gene data show CDR1 as SGHTA and CDR2 as FQGNSA. The CDR3 loop is CASSIQQGVGTEAFF. DNA for the CDR3: TGTGCCAGCAGCATACAGCAGGGGGTTGGCACTGAAGCTTTCTTT. The full variable domain, completed using reference TRBV7-2 and TRBJ1-1, is GAGVSQSPSNKVTEKGKDVELRCDPISGHTALYWYRQSLGQGLEFLIYFQGNSAPDKSGLPSDRFSAERTGGSVSTLTIQRTQQEDSAVYLCASSIQQGVGTEAFFGQGTRLTVV.

The chain recombines TRBV3-1 (or the pseudogene TRBV3-2) with TRBJ2-1, with D unresolved. V was clipped by 1 base and J by 5 bases, with 15 bases between them. Germline CDR1 reads LGHDT; CDR2 reads YNNKEL (reference sequence). The CDR3 extends over 16 amino acids. CDR3 sequence (DNA): TGTGCCAGCAGCCAAGTCCCCGCGTGGAGAAACAATGAGCAGTTCTTC. As protein: CASSQVPAWRNNEQFF.

This clone was recorded a few times. This chain connects TRBV27 to TRBJ1-5; no clear D gene. CDR3 length: 15 amino acids. Germline V gene data show CDR1 as MNHEY and CDR2 as SMNVEV (reference sequence). Deletions cut 8 bases from V and 4 bases from J, with 18 bases between. This CDR3 is CASRPSTRVNQPQHF. CDR3 DNA: TGTGCCAGCCGCCCCTCGACGAGGGTTAATCAGCCCCAGCATTTT.

This chain uses TRBV19 with TRBJ1-5; 10 positions agree with TRBD1. The CDR3 length is 17 residues. Trimming at V came to 6 bases and at J to 0 bases, leaving 8 bases not matched to a gene. Germline loops: CDR1 LNHDA, CDR2 SQIVND (reference sequence). The CDR3 nucleotides are TGTGCCAGTAGACCGGGACAGGGGCGCGATAGCAATCAGCCCCAGCATTTT. Encoded protein: CASRPGQGRDSNQPQHF.

This clone appeared a single time. The rearrangement joins TRBV4-3 to TRBJ2-3; D is perhaps TRBD2 (6 bases). The CDR3 covers 16 residues. The germline V gene has CDR1 LGHNA and CDR2 YSLEER. The V end lost 4 bases, the J end lost 3 bases, and 17 bases lay between the germline ends. CDR3 protein: CASSPRTTTSTDTQYF. CDR3 DNA: TGCGCCAGCAGCCCCCGGACTACCACCTCTACAGATACGCAGTATTTT.

The rearrangement joins TRBV20-1 to TRBJ2-1; 11 bases are a match to TRBD2. Per germline, CDR1 DFQATT and CDR2 SNEGSKA (reference sequence). Trimming cost V 3 bases and J 7 bases; bases outside gene matches: 17. CDR3 length: 18 amino acids. The CDR3 loop reads CSASTLAGGGSSGNEQFF. DNA for the CDR3: TGCAGTGCTAGTACCCTAGCGGGAGGAGGCAGCTCAGGGAATGAGCAGTTCTTC.

V gene TRBV5-4 combines with J gene TRBJ2-3; 8 bases line up with TRBD2. CDR3 length equals 14 residues. V shed 4 bases, J shed 6 bases, and the junction held 7 bases outside the gene matches. CDR1 and CDR2 (germline): SGHNT, YYREEE (reference sequence). CDR3 bases: TGTGCCAGCAGCATGTACCGGGGGGGGGATACGCAGTATTTT. Protein product: CASSMYRGGDTQYF.

This chain links TRBV27 with TRBJ2-7, with TRBD1 matching 10 bases. Germline CDR1 and CDR2: MNHEY and SMNVEV (reference sequence). V shed 6 bases, J shed 6 bases, and the junction held 5 bases outside the gene matches. This CDR3 is 13 amino acids long. CDR3 nucleotides: TGTGCCAGCAGGGACTGGGACAGGGGCGAGCAGTACTTC. Translating it yields CASRDWDRGEQYF.

The chain recombines TRBV28 with TRBJ2-1; unclear D gene. This CDR3 region has 12 residues. Trimming removed 3 bases from V and 7 bases from J, with 7 bases in between. Looked up from germline, CDR1 is MDHEN and CDR2 is SYDVKM. CDR3 DNA sequence: TGTGCCAGCAGTTTTATTAGAAATGAGCAGTTCTTC. It yields the protein CASSFIRNEQFF.

The chain joins TRBV7-8 to TRBJ1-5; TRBD1 agrees at 7 bases. There are 13 residues in the CDR3. Germline V gene sequence: CDR1 SGHVS, CDR2 FQNEAQ. The J segment lost 7 bases and the V segment lost 3 bases, leaving 3 bases of the junction unmatched. DNA of the CDR3: TGTGCCAGCAGCTTGGACAGGATACAGCCCCAGCATTTT. Protein sequence: CASSLDRIQPQHF.

V usage is TRBV6-5 and J usage is TRBJ2-7, with D hard to call. CDR1 is MNHEY, CDR2 SVGAGI, per germline. The CDR3 has 13 residues. Trimming removed 2 bases at V and 3 bases at J, with 8 bases between. CDR3 region: CASSYGWSYEQYF. CDR3 nucleotides: TGTGCCAGCAGTTACGGTTGGAGCTACGAGCAGTACTTC.

The genes are TRBV3-1 (or the pseudogene TRBV3-2) and TRBJ1-2; D might be TRBD1 (6 bases). Germline V gene lookup returns CDR1 LGHDT and CDR2 YNNKEL (reference sequence). The V and J ends lost 1 base and 5 bases respectively, with 17 bases between them. The CDR3 is 16 residues long. The CDR3 DNA follows: TGTGCCAGCAGCCAAGGGGGGCAGGGTAAAAGGTATGGCTACACCTTC. Its translation is CASSQGGQGKRYGYTF.

The chain joins TRBV6-1 to TRBJ1-3, with D possibly being TRBD1 (5 bases). V shed 10 bases and J shed 1 base, with 8 bases lying between them. Germline V gene lookup returns CDR1 MNHNS and CDR2 SASEGT. The length of the CDR3 is 12 residues. The CDR3 region is CATRGSGNTIYF. CDR3 coding DNA: TGTGCCACGCGGGGGTCTGGAAACACCATATATTTT.

A word on this clone: Other DNA sequences in the sample encode the same CDR3. V gene TRBV5-1 combines with J gene TRBJ2-5, with 8 bases that match TRBD1. CDR3 length: 15 residues. Germline V gene sequence: CDR1 SGHRS, CDR2 YFSETQ. V was pared by 0 bases and J by 5 bases, with 6 bases of the junction left unmatched. CDR3 DNA sequence: TGCGCCAGCAGCTTGGATCAGGGGGCGAAGGAGACCCAGTACTTC. Translation gives CASSLDQGAKETQYF.

Only a few counts were recorded for this clone. The rearrangement links TRBV4-3 to TRBJ1-4, with D unresolved. CDR3 length equals 15 residues. The V end lost 0 bases, the J end lost 8 bases, and 13 bases lay between the germline ends. Germline values: CDR1 LGHNA, CDR2 YSLEER. The CDR3 DNA is TGCGCCAGCAGCCAAGAGCGGGCAGTGGGCGAAAAACTGTTTTTT. Protein: CASSQERAVGEKLFF.

V and J are TRBV4-1 and TRBJ1-1; maybe TRBD1 (6 bases). Germline-derived CDR1 and CDR2 are MGHRA and YSYEKL. This CDR3 has 14 amino acids. Trimming removed 4 bases at V and 10 bases at J, with 19 bases between. CDR3 DNA: TGCGCCAGCAGCCGCCTAAAAGGACAGCTCGCAGCTTTCTTT. Encoded protein: CASSRLKGQLAAFF.

The genes are TRBV12-3 or TRBV12-4 and TRBJ2-1, with D possibly being TRBD2 (6 bases). V shed 4 bases and J shed 13 bases, with 11 bases lying between them. This CDR3 has 11 residues. CDR3 DNA sequence: TGTGCCAGCAGTTCTGGACTATTACAGTTCTTC. Protein: CASSSGLLQFF.

This clone was counted only a few times. V usage is TRBV6-4 and J usage is TRBJ2-7; weak D call: TRBD2 (5 bases). The germline V and J ends were trimmed by 2 bases and 0 bases, with 5 bases remaining between them. The germline V gene has CDR1 MRHNA and CDR2 SNTAGT. The CDR3 is made up of 13 amino acids. The CDR3 loop reads CASSDGSSYEQYF. The CDR3 DNA is TGTGCCAGCAGTGACGGGAGCTCCTACGAGCAGTACTTC.